These T cell receptor beta chains were read from a single sample in a study of T cell repertoires in cytomegalovirus infection. TCRdb processed the reads anew with MiXCR; each CDR3 protein has one entry. The table records over 300,000 distinct CDR3 sequences, roughly 17% of them present only once. Sample: PBMCs. Every receptor here comes from a human donor in good health (CMV status not recorded). Some clones in this sample may be carry-over from other donors' samples. CDR3s include the opening cysteine and the closing phenylalanine or tryptophan. D genes are given only for firm matches. Clone size is stated in some rows and not others, as once, few, many or a class when expanded.

d_gene: -; v_gene: TRBV7-2; abundance: many; j_gene: TRBJ1-2; CDR3aa: CASSLTATANYGYTF; CDR3nt: TGTGCCAGCAGCCTAACTGCGACAGCCAACTATGGCTACACCTTC
d_gene: -; v_gene: TRBV27; abundance: -; j_gene: TRBJ1-2; CDR3aa: CASGGANYGYTF; CDR3nt: TGTGCCAGCGGGGGAGCTAACTATGGCTACACCTTC
d_gene: -; v_gene: TRBV10-2; abundance: -; j_gene: TRBJ2-3; CDR3aa: CASRGGLSPDTQYF; CDR3nt: TGCGCCAGCAGGGGGGGCTTATCCCCAGATACGCAGTATTTT
d_gene: TRBD1; v_gene: TRBV28; abundance: -; j_gene: TRBJ2-7; CDR3aa: CASSTGAVSDEQYF; CDR3nt: TGTGCCAGCAGTACAGGGGCCGTCAGCGACGAGCAGTACTTC
d_gene: -; v_gene: TRBV2; abundance: -; j_gene: TRBJ2-5; CDR3aa: CASKQLWETQYF; CDR3nt: TGTGCCAGCAAGCAGCTCTGGGAGACCCAGTACTTC
d_gene: -; v_gene: TRBV6-1; abundance: many; j_gene: TRBJ1-3; CDR3aa: CASSDGRYSRGNTIYF; CDR3nt: TGTGCCAGCAGTGACGGACGGTACAGTCGCGGAAACACCATATATTTT
d_gene: -; v_gene: TRBV24-1; abundance: few; j_gene: TRBJ2-2; CDR3aa: CATSDLPLDKYNGELFF; CDR3nt: TGTGCCACCAGTGATTTACCCCTCGACAAGTACAACGGGGAGCTGTTTTTT
d_gene: TRBD1; v_gene: TRBV2; abundance: few; j_gene: TRBJ2-1; CDR3aa: CATWDSHYNEQFF; CDR3nt: TGTGCCACCTGGGACAGTCATTACAATGAGCAGTTCTTC
d_gene: -; v_gene: TRBV5-1; abundance: -; j_gene: TRBJ1-1; CDR3aa: CASRSWARDEAFF; CDR3nt: TGCGCCAGCAGATCCTGGGCCAGGGACGAAGCTTTCTTT
d_gene: -; v_gene: TRBV7-2; abundance: many; j_gene: TRBJ1-1; CDR3aa: CASSLQGTNTEAFF; CDR3nt: TGTGCCAGCAGCTTACAGGGGACGAACACTGAAGCTTTCTTT
d_gene: TRBD1; v_gene: TRBV4-1; abundance: many; j_gene: TRBJ2-7; CDR3aa: CASSQTGVLGVGFYEQYF; CDR3nt: TGCGCCAGCAGCCAAACAGGGGTCCTAGGCGTCGGGTTCTACGAGCAGTACTTC
d_gene: -; v_gene: TRBV7-8; abundance: many; j_gene: TRBJ2-3; CDR3aa: CASSLAEGGAYTDTQYF; CDR3nt: TGTGCCAGCAGCTTAGCTGAGGGGGGGGCTTACACAGATACGCAGTATTTT
d_gene: -; v_gene: TRBV6-6; abundance: many; j_gene: TRBJ1-1; CDR3aa: CASSSDSSGNTEAFF; CDR3nt: TGTGCCAGCAGTTCTGACAGCTCCGGGAACACTGAAGCTTTCTTT
d_gene: TRBD1; v_gene: TRBV28; abundance: few; j_gene: TRBJ2-7; CDR3aa: CASSLLDRGDYEQYF; CDR3nt: TGTGCCAGCAGTTTGCTGGACAGGGGGGACTACGAGCAGTACTTC
d_gene: TRBD1; v_gene: TRBV4-1; abundance: few; j_gene: TRBJ1-5; CDR3aa: CASSQDHLRGRYQPQHF; CDR3nt: TGCGCCAGCAGCCAAGATCATCTCAGGGGGCGATATCAGCCCCAGCATTTT
d_gene: TRBD1; v_gene: TRBV6-5; abundance: -; j_gene: TRBJ1-6; CDR3aa: CASSYFAGGKSPLHF; CDR3nt: TGTGCCAGCAGTTACTTCGCAGGGGGCAAATCACCCCTCCACTTT
d_gene: -; v_gene: TRBV9; abundance: few; j_gene: TRBJ1-1; CDR3aa: CASSPQVRAFF; CDR3nt: TGTGCCAGCAGCCCCCAAGTCCGGGCTTTCTTT
d_gene: -; v_gene: TRBV7-2; abundance: many; j_gene: TRBJ1-4; CDR3aa: CASSFGGPNEKLFF; CDR3nt: TGTGCCAGCAGCTTCGGGGGGCCCAACGAAAAACTGTTTTTT
d_gene: -; v_gene: TRBV7-9; abundance: -; j_gene: TRBJ1-6; CDR3aa: CASSYPGKVSPLHF; CDR3nt: TGTGCCAGCAGCTACCCAGGGAAGGTCTCACCCCTCCACTTT
d_gene: -; v_gene: TRBV6-6; abundance: few; j_gene: TRBJ1-1; CDR3aa: CASSSDGDTEAFF; CDR3nt: TGTGCCAGCAGTTCGGACGGAGACACTGAAGCTTTCTTT
d_gene: -; v_gene: TRBV24-1; abundance: -; j_gene: TRBJ1-6; CDR3aa: CATSDLLEYNSPLHF; CDR3nt: TGTGCCACCAGTGATTTGCTCGAGTATAATTCACCCCTCCACTTT
d_gene: -; v_gene: TRBV10-3; abundance: -; j_gene: TRBJ2-7; CDR3aa: CAISESGGGAYEQYF; CDR3nt: TGTGCCATCAGTGAGTCGGGAGGGGGAGCCTACGAGCAGTACTTC
d_gene: TRBD1; v_gene: TRBV25-1; abundance: many; j_gene: TRBJ2-7; CDR3aa: CASSPQNRGSYEQYF; CDR3nt: TGTGCCAGCAGTCCCCAAAACAGGGGGTCCTACGAGCAGTACTTC
d_gene: -; v_gene: TRBV5-1; abundance: few; j_gene: TRBJ1-2; CDR3aa: CASGGGRGRNNYGYTF; CDR3nt: TGCGCCAGTGGGGGGGGGCGCGGACGGAATAACTATGGCTACACCTTC
d_gene: -; v_gene: TRBV28; abundance: -; j_gene: TRBJ1-5; CDR3aa: CASSPRIDQPQHF; CDR3nt: TGTGCCAGCAGTCCTCGCATCGATCAGCCCCAGCATTTT
d_gene: -; v_gene: TRBV4-2; abundance: -; j_gene: TRBJ1-3; CDR3aa: CASSQVLGSDGGNTIYF; CDR3nt: TGTGCCAGCAGCCAAGTCCTTGGAAGCGACGGAGGAAACACCATATATTTT
d_gene: -; v_gene: TRBV7-2; abundance: many; j_gene: TRBJ2-1; CDR3aa: CASIIGQVEGNEQFF; CDR3nt: TGTGCCAGCATCATCGGGCAGGTCGAAGGGAATGAGCAGTTCTTC
d_gene: TRBD1; v_gene: TRBV20-1; abundance: few; j_gene: TRBJ1-2; CDR3aa: CSAAPRQGSYGYTF; CDR3nt: TGCAGTGCTGCCCCCCGACAGGGGTCCTATGGCTACACCTTC
d_gene: -; v_gene: TRBV23-1; abundance: -; j_gene: TRBJ1-1; CDR3aa: CASSQSRRLGQLNTEAFF; CDR3nt: TGCGCCAGCAGTCAATCAAGGCGACTAGGGCAACTGAACACTGAAGCTTTCTTT
d_gene: -; v_gene: TRBV11-2; abundance: many; j_gene: TRBJ2-5; CDR3aa: CASSPVRDSSETQYF; CDR3nt: TGTGCCAGCAGCCCAGTTCGGGACTCCTCAGAGACCCAGTACTTC
d_gene: TRBD1; v_gene: TRBV12-3/TRBV12-4; abundance: -; j_gene: TRBJ2-3; CDR3aa: CASSPRGQSTDTQYF; CDR3nt: TGTGCCAGCAGTCCGAGGGGGCAGAGCACAGATACGCAGTATTTT
d_gene: -; v_gene: TRBV19; abundance: -; j_gene: TRBJ1-1; CDR3aa: CASSIPPDGNTEAFF; CDR3nt: TGTGCCAGTAGTATCCCTCCGGACGGGAACACTGAAGCTTTCTTT
d_gene: -; v_gene: TRBV7-2; abundance: many; j_gene: TRBJ2-5; CDR3aa: CASSLDTSIQETQYF; CDR3nt: TGTGCCAGCAGCTTAGACACCAGTATTCAAGAGACCCAGTACTTC
d_gene: -; v_gene: TRBV15; abundance: few; j_gene: TRBJ1-5; CDR3aa: CATSVAGDQPQHF; CDR3nt: TGTGCCACCAGTGTCGCAGGGGATCAGCCCCAGCATTTT
d_gene: TRBD2; v_gene: TRBV7-3; abundance: few; j_gene: TRBJ2-5; CDR3aa: CASSPGLAGRETQYF; CDR3nt: TGTGCCAGCAGCCCTGGACTAGCGGGGAGAGAGACCCAGTACTTC
d_gene: -; v_gene: TRBV7-6; abundance: few; j_gene: TRBJ1-2; CDR3aa: CASSPGPDYGYTF; CDR3nt: TGTGCCAGCAGCCCGGGTCCCGACTATGGCTACACCTTC
d_gene: TRBD1; v_gene: TRBV7-6; abundance: many; j_gene: TRBJ1-6; CDR3aa: CASSLGDSLSYNSPLHF; CDR3nt: TGTGCCAGCAGCTTAGGGGACAGCCTCTCCTATAATTCACCCCTCCACTTT
d_gene: -; v_gene: TRBV28; abundance: few; j_gene: TRBJ2-3; CDR3aa: CASSFQTDTQYF; CDR3nt: TGTGCCAGCAGTTTTCAGACAGATACGCAGTATTTT
d_gene: -; v_gene: TRBV4-3; abundance: many; j_gene: TRBJ1-5; CDR3aa: CASSQDRQGFQPQHF; CDR3nt: TGCGCCAGCAGCCAAGATCGGCAGGGCTTCCAGCCCCAGCATTTT
d_gene: -; v_gene: TRBV14; abundance: -; j_gene: TRBJ1-2; CDR3aa: CASSTNTYGYTF; CDR3nt: TGTGCCAGCAGCACGAATACCTATGGCTACACCTTC
d_gene: TRBD1; v_gene: TRBV28; abundance: few; j_gene: TRBJ1-2; CDR3aa: CASRRGQGYGYTF; CDR3nt: TGTGCCAGCAGACGCGGACAGGGCTATGGCTACACCTTC
d_gene: -; v_gene: TRBV7-9; abundance: few; j_gene: TRBJ1-1; CDR3aa: CASSLAVIQAPEAFF; CDR3nt: TGTGCCAGCAGCTTAGCGGTAATACAGGCGCCGGAGGCTTTCTTT
d_gene: TRBD2; v_gene: TRBV4-1; abundance: many; j_gene: TRBJ2-3; CDR3aa: CASSQETSGGYTDTQYF; CDR3nt: TGCGCCAGCAGCCAAGAGACTAGCGGGGGGTACACAGATACGCAGTATTTT